This T cell receptor beta chain originates from a study of cytomegalovirus exposure and HLA in healthy donors. This CDR3 has 16 residues. Germline CDR1 and CDR2: SGHNT and YYREEE (reference sequence). Trimming at V came to 4 bases and at J to 2 bases, leaving 6 bases not matched to a gene. This clone has only one observation. 60 Vbeta and 13 Jbeta primers were used in PCR. Sequencing used immunoSEQ multiplex PCR; TCRdb keeps in-frame clones, though not all of them. The profile shows 85,000 to 130,000 clones, approximately 76% of them singletons. Sequenced material: PBMCs. The rearrangement uses TRBV5-4 and TRBJ1-1, with TRBD1 matching over 12 bases. This TCR derives from a young woman in good health and CMV-seropositive. The CDR3 DNA sequence: TGTGCCAGCAGCAGAGCGGGACAGGGGGCTAACACTGAAGCTTTCTTT. Translated, it gives CASSRAGQGANTEAFF.